This T cell receptor beta chain was obtained from a study of CXCR3-negative and CXCR3-positive naive CD8 T cells. Study-wide findings and caveats: Diversity proved comparably high across both naive subsets and much lower in memory CD8+ cells. Whereas memory cells differed, naive CXCR3-negative and CXCR3-positive cells shared similar TRBV-TRBJ usage. Cryopreservation partially decreased CXCR3 expression, and most assays used fresh PBMCs.

This CDR3 has 15 amino acids. The authors made the TRB cDNA libraries by 5' RACE using UMI labels. TCRdb processed the 5' RACE reads again and assigns one entry to each CDR3 protein, with no DNA. The listing records under 85,000 distinct CDR3 sequences. Naive CD8+ T cells had a CD45RO-CCR7+CD27+CD95- phenotype. Comment on this clonotype: Its antigen is undetermined.

The sequencing sample was made of naive CXCR3- CD8+ T cells from blood. The subset is: CD45RO-CCR7+CD27+CD95- naive CD8+ T cells lacking CXCR3 (TNR3-). This sequence was found in a human donor in good health. Some clones in this sample may be carry-over from other donors' samples. This chain uses TRBV23-1 with TRBJ2-7; TCRdb gives TRBD2 as the D gene, but with no DNA this cannot be confirmed. TRBV23-1 is noted as an ORF with a role that remains uncertain. The chain's CDR3 is CASSQSGTPSYEQYF.